This TCR beta chain was documented in a study of vaccination effects on CD4 cells after COVID-19. As regards this clone: The target antigen is unknown.

Produced via immunoSEQ multiplex PCR; TCRdb's table is partial and in-frame only. The sample lists 45,000 to 60,000 clones, around three quarters seen once, with approximately 2.8% in the top ten. On day 10 of culture, CD4+ T cells were separated out. Per germline, CDR1 SGHDN and CDR2 FVKESK. The V end lost 5 bases, the J end lost 3 bases, and 22 bases lay between the germline ends. The CDR3 is made up of 17 amino acids. Sequences were derived from CD4+ T cells from PBMCs cultured without peptide, sampled before COVID-19 vaccination. The chain has TRBV14 and TRBJ1-2; maybe TRBD1 (6 bases). The sequence derives from a human donor who received a COVID-19 vaccine. CDR3 nucleotides: TGTGCCAGCAGCGGTACTTTCACAGGGAGTTCTTACTATGGCTACACCTTC. Translation gives CASSGTFTGSSYYGYTF. Complete variable domain (other parts from reference TRBV14 and TRBJ1-2): EAGVTQFPSHSVIEKGQTVTLRCDPISGHDNLYWYRRVMGKEIKFLLHFVKESKQDESGMPNNRFLAERTGGTYSTLKVQPAELEDSGVYFCASSGTFTGSSYYGYTFGSGTRLTVV.